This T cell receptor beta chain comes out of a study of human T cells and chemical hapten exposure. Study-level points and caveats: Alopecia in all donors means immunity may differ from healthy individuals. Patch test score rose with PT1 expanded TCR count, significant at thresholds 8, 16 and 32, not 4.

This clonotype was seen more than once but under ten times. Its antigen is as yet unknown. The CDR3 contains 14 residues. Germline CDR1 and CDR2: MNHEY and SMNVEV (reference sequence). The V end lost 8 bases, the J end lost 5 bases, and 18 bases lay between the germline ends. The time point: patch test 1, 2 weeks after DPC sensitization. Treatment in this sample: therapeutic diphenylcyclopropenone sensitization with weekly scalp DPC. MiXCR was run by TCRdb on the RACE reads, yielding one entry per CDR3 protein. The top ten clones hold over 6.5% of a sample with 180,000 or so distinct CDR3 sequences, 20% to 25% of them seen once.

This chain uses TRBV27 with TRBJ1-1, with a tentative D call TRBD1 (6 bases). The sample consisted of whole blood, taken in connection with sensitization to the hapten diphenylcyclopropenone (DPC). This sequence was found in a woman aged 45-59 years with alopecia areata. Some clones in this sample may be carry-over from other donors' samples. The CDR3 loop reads CASQPGGGWTEAFF. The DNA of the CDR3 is TGTGCCAGCCAACCCGGTGGGGGCTGGACTGAAGCTTTCTTT.